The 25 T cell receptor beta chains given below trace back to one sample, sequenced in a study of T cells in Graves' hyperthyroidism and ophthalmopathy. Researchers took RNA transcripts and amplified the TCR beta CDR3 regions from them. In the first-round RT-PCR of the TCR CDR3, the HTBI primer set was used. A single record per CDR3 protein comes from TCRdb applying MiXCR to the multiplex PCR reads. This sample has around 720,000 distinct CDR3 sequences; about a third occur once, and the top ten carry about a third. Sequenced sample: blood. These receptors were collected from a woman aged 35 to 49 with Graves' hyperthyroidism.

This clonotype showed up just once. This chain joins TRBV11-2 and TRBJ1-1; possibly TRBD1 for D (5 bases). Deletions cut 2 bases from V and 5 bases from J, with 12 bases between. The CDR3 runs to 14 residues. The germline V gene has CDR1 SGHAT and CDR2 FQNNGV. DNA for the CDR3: TGTGCCAGCAGCTTACGGGACGCTCGAACTGAAGCTTTCTTT. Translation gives CASSLRDARTEAFF.

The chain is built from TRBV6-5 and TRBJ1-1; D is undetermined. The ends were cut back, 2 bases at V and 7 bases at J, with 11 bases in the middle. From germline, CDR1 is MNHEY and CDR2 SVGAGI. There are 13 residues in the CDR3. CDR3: CASSYLVNYEAFF. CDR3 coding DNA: TGTGCCAGCAGTTACCTGGTCAATTATGAAGCTTTCTTT.

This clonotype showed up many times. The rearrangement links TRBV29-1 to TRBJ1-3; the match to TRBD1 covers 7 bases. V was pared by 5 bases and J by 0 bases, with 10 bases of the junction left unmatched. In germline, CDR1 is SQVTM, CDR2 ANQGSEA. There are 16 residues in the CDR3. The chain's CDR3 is CSVLTTGASSGNTIYF. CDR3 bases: TGCAGCGTTCTTACCACAGGGGCGAGCTCTGGAAACACCATATATTTT.

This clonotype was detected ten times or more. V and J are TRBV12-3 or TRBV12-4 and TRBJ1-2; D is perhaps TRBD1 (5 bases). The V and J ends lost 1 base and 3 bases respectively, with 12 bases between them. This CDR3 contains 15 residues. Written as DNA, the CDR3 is TGTGCCAGCAGTTTAGGTGACAGTCTGGACTATGGCTACACCTTC. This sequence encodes CASSLGDSLDYGYTF.

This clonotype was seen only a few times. Written as DNA, the CDR3 is TGTGCCAGTAGTAAGTTCCGGGAGCAAGACGAGCAGTACTTC. The encoded protein is CASSKFREQDEQYF. The chain links TRBV19 to TRBJ2-7; maybe TRBD2 (6 bases). The germline CDR1 and CDR2 sequences are LNHDA and SQIVND (reference sequence). V lost 4 bases, J lost 5 bases, and 15 bases lay in between. The length of the CDR3 is 14 residues.

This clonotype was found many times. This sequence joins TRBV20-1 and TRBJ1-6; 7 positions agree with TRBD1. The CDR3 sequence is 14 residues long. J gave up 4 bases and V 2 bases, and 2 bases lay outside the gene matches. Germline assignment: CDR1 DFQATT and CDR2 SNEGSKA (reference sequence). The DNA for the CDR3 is TGCAGTGCTAGACCGACAGGGTATAATTCACCCCTCCACTTT. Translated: CSARPTGYNSPLHF.

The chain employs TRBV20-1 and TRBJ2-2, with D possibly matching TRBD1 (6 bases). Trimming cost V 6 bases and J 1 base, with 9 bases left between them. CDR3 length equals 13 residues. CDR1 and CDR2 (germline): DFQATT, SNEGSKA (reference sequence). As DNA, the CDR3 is TGCAGTGCCCTGGGACAGAACACCGGGGAGCTGTTTTTT. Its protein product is CSALGQNTGELFF.

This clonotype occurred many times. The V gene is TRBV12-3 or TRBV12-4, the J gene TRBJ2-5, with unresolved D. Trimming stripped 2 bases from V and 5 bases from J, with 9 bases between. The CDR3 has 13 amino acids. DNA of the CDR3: TGTGCCAGCAGTTTAACGGAATGGGAGACCCAGTACTTC. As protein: CASSLTEWETQYF.

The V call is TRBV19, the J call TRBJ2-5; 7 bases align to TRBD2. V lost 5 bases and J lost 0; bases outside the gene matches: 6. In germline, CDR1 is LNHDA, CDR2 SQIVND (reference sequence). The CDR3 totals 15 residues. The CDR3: CASSLRGEYQETQYF. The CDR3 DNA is TGTGCCAGTAGTCTTCGGGGGGAGTACCAAGAGACCCAGTACTTC. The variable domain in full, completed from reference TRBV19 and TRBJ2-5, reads DGGITQSPKYLFRKEGQNVTLSCEQNLNHDAMYWYRQDPGQGLRLIYYSQIVNDFQKGDIAEGYSVSREKKESFPLTVTSAQKNPTAFYLCASSLRGEYQETQYFGPGTRLLVL.

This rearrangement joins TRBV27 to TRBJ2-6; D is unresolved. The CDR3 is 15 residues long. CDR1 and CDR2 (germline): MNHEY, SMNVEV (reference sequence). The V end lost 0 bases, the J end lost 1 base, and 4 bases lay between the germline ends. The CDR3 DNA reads TGTGCCAGCAGTTTATCACCTTCTGGGGCCAACGTCCTGACTTTC. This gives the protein CASSLSPSGANVLTF.

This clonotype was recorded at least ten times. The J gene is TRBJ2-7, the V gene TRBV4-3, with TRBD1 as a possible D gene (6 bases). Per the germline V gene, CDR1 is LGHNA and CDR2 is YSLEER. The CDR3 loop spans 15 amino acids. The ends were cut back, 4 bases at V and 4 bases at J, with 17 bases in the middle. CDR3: CASSPLHRGSYEQYF. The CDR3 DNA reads TGCGCCAGCAGCCCATTACATAGGGGGTCGTACGAGCAGTACTTC.

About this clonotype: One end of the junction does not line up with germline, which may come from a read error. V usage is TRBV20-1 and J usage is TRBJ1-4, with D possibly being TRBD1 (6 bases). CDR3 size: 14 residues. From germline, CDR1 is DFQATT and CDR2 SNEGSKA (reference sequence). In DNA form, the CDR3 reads TGCAGTGCTAGAGATCTACAGGGTAATGGAAAACTGTTTTTT. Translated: CSARDLQGNGKLFF.

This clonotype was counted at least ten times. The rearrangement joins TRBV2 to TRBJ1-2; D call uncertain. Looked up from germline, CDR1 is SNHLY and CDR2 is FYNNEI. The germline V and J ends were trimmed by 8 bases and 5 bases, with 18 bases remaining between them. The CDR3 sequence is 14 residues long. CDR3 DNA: TGTGCCAGCGTGGAGCTCATAGGCCCTTATGGCTACACCTTC. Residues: CASVELIGPYGYTF.

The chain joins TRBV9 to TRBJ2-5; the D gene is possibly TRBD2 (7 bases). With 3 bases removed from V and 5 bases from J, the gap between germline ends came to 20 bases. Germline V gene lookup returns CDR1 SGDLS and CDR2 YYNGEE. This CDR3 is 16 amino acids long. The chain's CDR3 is CASSAQGGGFSETQYF. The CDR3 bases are TGTGCCAGCAGCGCCCAAGGGGGGGGCTTTTCGGAGACCCAGTACTTC. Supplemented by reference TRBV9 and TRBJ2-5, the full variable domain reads DSGVTQTPKHLITATGQRVTLRCSPRSGDLSVYWYQQSLDQGLQFLIQYYNGEERAKGNILERFSAQQFPDLHSELNLSSLELGDSALYFCASSAQGGGFSETQYFGPGTRLLVL.

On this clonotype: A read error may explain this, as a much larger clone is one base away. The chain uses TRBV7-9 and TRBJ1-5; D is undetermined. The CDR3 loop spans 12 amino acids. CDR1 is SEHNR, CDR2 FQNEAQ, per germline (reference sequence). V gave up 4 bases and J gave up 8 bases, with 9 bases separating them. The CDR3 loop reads CASSSGRKPQHF. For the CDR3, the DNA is TGTGCCAGCAGCTCGGGGAGAAAGCCCCAGCATTTT.

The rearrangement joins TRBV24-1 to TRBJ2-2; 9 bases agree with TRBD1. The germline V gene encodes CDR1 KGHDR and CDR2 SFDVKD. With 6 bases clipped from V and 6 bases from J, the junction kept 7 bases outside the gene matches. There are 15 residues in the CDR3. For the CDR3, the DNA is TGTGCCACCAGTCCGACCACAGGGGGCTCCGGGGAGCTGTTTTTT. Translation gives CATSPTTGGSGELFF.

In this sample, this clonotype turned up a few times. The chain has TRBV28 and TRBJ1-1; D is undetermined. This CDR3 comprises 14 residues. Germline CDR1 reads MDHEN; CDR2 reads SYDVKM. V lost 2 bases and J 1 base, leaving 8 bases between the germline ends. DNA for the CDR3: TGTGCCAGCAGTTTAACATGGTCGAACACTGAAGCTTTCTTT. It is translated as CASSLTWSNTEAFF. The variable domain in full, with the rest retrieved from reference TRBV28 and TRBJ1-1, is DVKVTQSSRYLVKRTGEKVFLECVQDMDHENMFWYRQDPGLGLRLIYFSYDVKMKEKGDIPEGYSVSREKKERFSLILESASTNQTSMYLCASSLTWSNTEAFFGQGTRLTVV.

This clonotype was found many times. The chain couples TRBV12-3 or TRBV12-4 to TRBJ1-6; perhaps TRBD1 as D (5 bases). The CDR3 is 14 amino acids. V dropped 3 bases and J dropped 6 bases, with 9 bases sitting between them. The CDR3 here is CASSFGGANSPLHF. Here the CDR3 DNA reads TGTGCCAGCAGTTTTGGAGGGGCTAATTCACCCCTCCACTTT.

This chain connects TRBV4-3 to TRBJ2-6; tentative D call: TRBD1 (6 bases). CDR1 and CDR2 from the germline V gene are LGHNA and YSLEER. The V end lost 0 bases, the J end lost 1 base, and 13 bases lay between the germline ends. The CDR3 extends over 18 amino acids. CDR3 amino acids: CASSQEDFTGSGANVLTF. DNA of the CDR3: TGCGCCAGCAGCCAAGAAGATTTTACAGGGTCTGGGGCCAACGTCCTGACTTTC.

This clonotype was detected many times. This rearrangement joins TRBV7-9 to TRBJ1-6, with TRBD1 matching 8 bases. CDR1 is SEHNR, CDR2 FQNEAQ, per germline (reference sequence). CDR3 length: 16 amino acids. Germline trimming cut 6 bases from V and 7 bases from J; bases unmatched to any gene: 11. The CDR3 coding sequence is TGTGCCAGCAGACCAAGACGACAGGGGCGGAATTCACCCCTCCACTTT. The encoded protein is CASRPRRQGRNSPLHF.

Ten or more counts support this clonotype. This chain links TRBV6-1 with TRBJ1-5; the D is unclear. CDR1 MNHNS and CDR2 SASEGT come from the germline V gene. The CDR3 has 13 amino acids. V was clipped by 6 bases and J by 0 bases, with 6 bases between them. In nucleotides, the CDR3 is TGTGCCAGCAGGGAGACTAGCAATCAGCCCCAGCATTTT. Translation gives CASRETSNQPQHF.

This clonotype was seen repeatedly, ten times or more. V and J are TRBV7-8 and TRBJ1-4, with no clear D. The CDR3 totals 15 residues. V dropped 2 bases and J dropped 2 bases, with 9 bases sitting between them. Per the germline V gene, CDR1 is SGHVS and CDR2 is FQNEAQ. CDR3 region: CASSLSGSTNEKLFF. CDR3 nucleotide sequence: TGTGCCAGCAGCTTATCCGGGAGTACTAATGAAAAACTGTTTTTT.

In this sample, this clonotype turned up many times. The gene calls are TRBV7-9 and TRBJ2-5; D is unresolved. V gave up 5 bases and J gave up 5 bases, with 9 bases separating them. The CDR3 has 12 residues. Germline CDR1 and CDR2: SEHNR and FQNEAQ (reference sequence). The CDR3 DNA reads TGTGCCAGCAGCCTTGCGATCGAGACCCAGTACTTC. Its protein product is CASSLAIETQYF.

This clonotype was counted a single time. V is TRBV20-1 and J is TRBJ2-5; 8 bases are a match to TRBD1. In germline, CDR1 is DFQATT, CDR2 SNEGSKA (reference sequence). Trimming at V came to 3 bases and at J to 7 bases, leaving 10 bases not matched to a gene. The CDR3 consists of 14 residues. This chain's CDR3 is CSARDTGQGGTQYF. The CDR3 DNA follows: TGCAGTGCTAGGGATACCGGACAGGGCGGGACCCAGTACTTC.

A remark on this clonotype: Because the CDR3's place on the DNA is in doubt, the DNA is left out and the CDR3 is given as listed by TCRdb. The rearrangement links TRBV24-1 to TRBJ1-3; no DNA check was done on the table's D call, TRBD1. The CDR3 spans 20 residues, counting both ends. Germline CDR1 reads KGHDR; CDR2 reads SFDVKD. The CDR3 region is CATSETGREQFFGPGNTIYF.